This entry is about one TCR beta chain. Its antigen remains unknown. This record comes from a study of T cell responses to AZD1222 COVID-19 vaccine. General study findings and limits: The study reported that nearly half of spike-specific TCRs target unmutated variant regions. Dominant CD4 TCR responses targeted spike regions 160-218 and 743-854. Baseline seropositivity occurred in only 5 to 7 AZD1222 recipients.

The method was immunoSEQ multiplex PCR; TCRdb's version includes in-frame clones alone and lacks a portion of them. The sample gives about 140,000 clones, 90% to 95% of which show up once; 3.6% is in the top ten. Sequences were derived from peripheral blood, sampled 28 days after the second AZD1222 dose. This receptor was taken from an adult who received the AZD1222 COVID-19 vaccine.

The CDR3 region has the DNA TGTGCCAGCAGCTTGGACCGCCTAGTGGATGAGCAGTTCTTC. It codes for CASSLDRLVDEQFF. The chain is built from TRBV25-1 and TRBJ2-1, with D uncertain. Germline V gene lookup returns CDR1 MGHDK and CDR2 SYGVNS. V was pared by 6 bases and J by 8 bases, with 17 bases between. CDR3 length equals 14 residues.